A single sample gave rise to the 16 T cell receptor beta chains below, sequenced in a study of CD8 T cells in Susac syndrome. Roughly 0.45 to 1 ug RNA was reverse transcribed with random hexamers. TCRdb reanalysed the immunoSEQ multiplex PCR reads using MiXCR and keeps one entry per CDR3 protein. The top ten clones hold roughly 0.11% of a sample with some 120,000 distinct CDR3 sequences, nearly 95% of them seen once. The sequencing sample was made of CD4+ T cells from PBMCs. These receptors all stem from a human donor in good health.

This clonotype was seen only once. The gene calls are TRBV19 and TRBJ1-1; D is possibly TRBD1 (5 bases). The germline V and J ends were trimmed by 7 bases and 1 base, with 10 bases remaining between them. The CDR3 covers 13 residues. Germline CDR1 and CDR2: LNHDA and SQIVND (reference sequence). The chain's CDR3 is CASKGTGNTEAFF. The CDR3 nucleotides are TGTGCCAGTAAGGGGACGGGGAACACTGAAGCTTTCTTT. Filled out from reference TRBV19 and TRBJ1-1, the complete variable domain reads DGGITQSPKYLFRKEGQNVTLSCEQNLNHDAMYWYRQDPGQGLRLIYYSQIVNDFQKGDIAEGYSVSREKKESFPLTVTSAQKNPTAFYLCASKGTGNTEAFFGQGTRLTVV.

The table lists this clonotype with a count of one. CDR3 nucleotides: TGTGCCAGCTCACCAACCGCTATAGAGACCCAGTACTTC. Its protein is CASSPTAIETQYF. The chain recombines TRBV18 with TRBJ2-5; no clear D. This CDR3 is built from 13 residues. V was cut by 2 bases and J by 4 bases, with 8 bases left in between. Germline assignment: CDR1 KGHSH and CDR2 LQKENI.

The chain couples TRBV12-3 or TRBV12-4 to TRBJ2-1, with D hard to call. V lost 6 bases and J 12 bases, leaving 18 bases between the germline ends. The CDR3 runs 13 residues. The CDR3 DNA follows: TGTGCCAGCAGAGTAGGACGGTACACGGCGCAGTTCTTC. Residues: CASRVGRYTAQFF.

This rearrangement joins TRBV28 to TRBJ2-1; D ambiguous. The CDR3 consists of 12 residues. V was shortened by 2 bases and J by 6 bases, with 5 bases between the two germline ends. Germline V CDR1 and CDR2: MDHEN, SYDVKM. CDR3 sequence: CASSLAINEQFF. CDR3 nucleotides: TGTGCCAGCAGTTTAGCCATCAATGAGCAGTTCTTC.

This rearrangement joins TRBV27 to TRBJ1-1, with D uncertain. Trimming left V 6 bases short and J 0 bases short, with 11 bases between. Germline CDR1 is MNHEY and CDR2 is SMNVEV (reference sequence). The CDR3 spans 14 residues. The CDR3 protein is CASSPLAMNTEAFF. The CDR3 DNA is TGTGCCAGCAGCCCTCTAGCCATGAACACTGAAGCTTTCTTT.

This chain connects TRBV7-2 to TRBJ2-1, with D perhaps matching TRBD2 (5 bases). Per germline, CDR1 SGHTA and CDR2 FQGNSA. Between the trimmed V and J ends, which lost 4 bases and 6 bases, there was a span of 10 bases. This CDR3 is 13 amino acids long. CDR3 in DNA: TGTGCCAGCAGCTCTGGACTCGGCAATGAGCAGTTCTTC. It yields the protein CASSSGLGNEQFF. The whole variable domain, filled in from reference TRBV7-2 and TRBJ2-1, reads GAGVSQSPSNKVTEKGKDVELRCDPISGHTALYWYRQSLGQGLEFLIYFQGNSAPDKSGLPSDRFSAERTGGSVSTLTIQRTQQEDSAVYLCASSSGLGNEQFFGPGTRLTVL.

The rearrangement joins TRBV19 to TRBJ1-5; 7 bases fit TRBD1. The V and J ends lost 9 bases and 2 bases, in that order; junction bases with no gene match: 7. Germline-derived CDR1 and CDR2 are LNHDA and SQIVND (reference sequence). This CDR3 has 14 residues. CDR3 residues: CASRDRDRNQPQHF. DNA for the CDR3: TGTGCCAGCAGAGACAGGGACCGCAATCAGCCCCAGCATTTT.

The V gene is TRBV3-1, the J gene TRBJ1-5; 7 nucleotides align to TRBD1. CDR1 is LGHDT and CDR2 is YNNKEL in the germline V gene (reference sequence). The CDR3 length is 15 residues. After removal of 1 base from V and 4 bases from J, the junction contained 4 bases not matched to a gene. The CDR3 sequence: CASSQGQGPNQPQHF. For the CDR3, the DNA is TGTGCCAGCAGCCAAGGACAGGGTCCGAATCAGCCCCAGCATTTT.

The chain carries TRBV20-1 and TRBJ1-2; no reliable D call. Germline assignment: CDR1 DFQATT and CDR2 SNEGSKA (reference sequence). The CDR3 has 13 residues. V was cut by 2 bases and J by 0 bases, with 7 bases left in between. This CDR3 is CSARPQANYGYTF. CDR3 DNA sequence: TGCAGTGCTAGACCGCAGGCTAACTATGGCTACACCTTC.

The V call is TRBV5-1, the J call TRBJ2-7, with 8 bases aligning to TRBD1. This CDR3 contains 14 residues. V was pared by 5 bases and J by 3 bases, with 7 bases of the junction left unmatched. Germline lookup yields CDR1 SGHRS and CDR2 YFSETQ. CDR3 bases: TGCGCCAGCAGTAGGCAGGGGGCATACTACGAGCAGTACTTC. This sequence encodes CASSRQGAYYEQYF.

V gene TRBV7-2 combines with J gene TRBJ2-7; D might be TRBD1 or TRBD2, each matching 5 bases. Trimming stripped 6 bases from V and 2 bases from J, with 14 bases between. The CDR3 consists of 14 residues. Looked up from germline, CDR1 is SGHTA and CDR2 is FQGNSA. The CDR3 reads CASSKGTGPYEQYF. CDR3 bases: TGTGCCAGCAGTAAAGGCACGGGACCCTACGAGCAGTACTTC.

The rearrangement uses TRBV9 and TRBJ1-5; 9 bases align to TRBD1. V lost 4 bases and J lost 3; bases outside the gene matches: 8. The CDR3 consists of 16 residues. The V gene's germline CDR1 is SGDLS and CDR2 YYNGEE. CDR3 nucleotides: TGTGCCAGCAGCCCCGGGACAGGGAGAATCAATCAGCCCCAGCATTTT. Encoded protein: CASSPGTGRINQPQHF. The variable domain in full, with the rest retrieved from reference TRBV9 and TRBJ1-5, is DSGVTQTPKHLITATGQRVTLRCSPRSGDLSVYWYQQSLDQGLQFLIQYYNGEERAKGNILERFSAQQFPDLHSELNLSSLELGDSALYFCASSPGTGRINQPQHFGDGTRLSIL.

The chain has TRBV7-2 and TRBJ2-5; no firm D call. Trimming stripped 1 base from V and 5 bases from J, with 8 bases between. Germline V gene lookup returns CDR1 SGHTA and CDR2 FQGNSA. The CDR3 totals 13 residues. The CDR3 DNA is TGTGCCAGCAGCTTAGGCGTATTGGAGACCCAGTACTTC. This gives the protein CASSLGVLETQYF.

The chain couples TRBV5-1 to TRBJ2-1, with 7 bases fitting TRBD2. The CDR3 is 14 amino acids. Per germline, CDR1 SGHRS and CDR2 YFSETQ. V lost 5 bases, J lost 4 bases, and 6 bases stayed unmatched. The CDR3 region has the DNA TGCGCCAGCAGAGGCGGGAGTGGGTACAATGAGCAGTTCTTC. This codes for CASRGGSGYNEQFF.

The chain couples TRBV28 to TRBJ2-6; 7 nucleotides match TRBD1. Germline V CDR1 and CDR2: MDHEN, SYDVKM. Trimming removed 4 bases from V and 4 bases from J; junction bases left unmatched: 16. This CDR3 comprises 19 residues. CDR3 in amino acids: CASSSFPGQTLEGANVLTF. The CDR3 DNA reads as TGTGCCAGCAGTTCCTTTCCGGGACAGACTCTTGAGGGGGCCAACGTCCTGACTTTC.

The rearrangement links TRBV19 to TRBJ1-2, with D possibly matching TRBD1 (5 bases). Germline assignment: CDR1 LNHDA and CDR2 SQIVND (reference sequence). V lost 4 bases, J lost 6 bases, and 9 bases lay in between. The CDR3 runs to 12 residues. The CDR3 DNA reads TGTGCCAGTAGTAGGGCAGGGAATGGCTACACCTTC. This codes for CASSRAGNGYTF.